This T cell receptor beta chain is drawn from a study of blood T cell repertoires in COVID-19. Study-wide context: Samples of COVID-19 (acute and convalescent) were obtained from the United States, Italy and Spain. T cells, B-cell-depleted T cells, or PBMCs supplied cDNA or gDNA.

CDR3 length: 14 residues. Germline V lookup: CDR1 MNHEY, CDR2 SVGAGI. The V and J ends lost 7 bases and 2 bases, in that order; junction bases with no gene match: 7. In the authors' workflow: Reference gene primers were amplified, and this amplification served to estimate nucleated cell counts. Method: immunoSEQ multiplex PCR; TCRdb's copy keeps in-frame clones and lacks some. D and trimming come from the DNA, and the V and J calls and clone size come from that table. The sample carries some 100,000 clones, 80% to 90% recorded once. The specimen sequenced was peripheral blood. The chain combines TRBV6-5 with TRBJ2-7, with 8 bases lining up with TRBD2. The sequence derives from a human donor with acute or convalescent COVID-19. The donor label of this sample is uncertain. The CDR3 reads CASTNSGTPYEQYF. For the CDR3, the DNA is TGTGCCAGCACAAATAGCGGGACACCCTACGAGCAGTACTTC.